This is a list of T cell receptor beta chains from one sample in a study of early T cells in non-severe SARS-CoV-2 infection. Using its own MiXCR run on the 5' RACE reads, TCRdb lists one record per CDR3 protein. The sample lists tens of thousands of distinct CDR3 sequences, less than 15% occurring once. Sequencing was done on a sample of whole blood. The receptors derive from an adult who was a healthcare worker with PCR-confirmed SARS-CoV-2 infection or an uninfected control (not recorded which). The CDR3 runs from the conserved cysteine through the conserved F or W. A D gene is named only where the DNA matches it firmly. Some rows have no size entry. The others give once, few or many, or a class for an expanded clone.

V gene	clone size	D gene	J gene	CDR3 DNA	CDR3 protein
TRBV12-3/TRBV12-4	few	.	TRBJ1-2	TGTGCCAGCAGTCTCGGACAGTCGGTAAACTATGGCTACACCTTC	CASSLGQSVNYGYTF
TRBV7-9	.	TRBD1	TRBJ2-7	TGTGCCAGCAGCCGGCCACCGGGACAGTCCTACGAGCAGTACTTC	CASSRPPGQSYEQYF
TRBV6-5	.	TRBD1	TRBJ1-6	TGTGCCAGCAGTTACTCCCCCGGACAGGGGGGGTATAATTCACCCCTCCACTTT	CASSYSPGQGGYNSPLHF
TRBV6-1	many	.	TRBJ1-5	TGTGCCAGCAGTGAAGGGGCCGAGAACCAGCCCCAGCATTTT	CASSEGAENQPQHF
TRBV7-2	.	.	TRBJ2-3	TGTGCCAGCAGCCCAGGGTTTGGGGTGGATACGCAGTATTTT	CASSPGFGVDTQYF
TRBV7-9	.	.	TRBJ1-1	TGTGCCAGCAAGGGCACCCGGATGAGAGTCACTGAAGCTTTCTTT	CASKGTRMRVTEAFF
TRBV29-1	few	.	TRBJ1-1	TGCAGCGTTGAAACGCCGGGAGAAGCTTTCTTT	CSVETPGEAFF
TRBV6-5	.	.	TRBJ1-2	TGTGCCAGCAGTGTGGGAGGGCGAAGGGACTATGGCTACACCTTC	CASSVGGRRDYGYTF
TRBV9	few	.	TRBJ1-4	TGTGCCAGCAGCGGGACTGTTGCAACTAATGAAAAACTGTTTTTT	CASSGTVATNEKLFF
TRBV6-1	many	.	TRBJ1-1	TGTGCCAGCAGTGAACGAGGGCGAAATGGGGGAGCTTTCTTT	CASSERGRNGGAFF
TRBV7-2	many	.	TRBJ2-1	TGTGCCAGCAGCTTAAAGGGGGGGCACCCCGTCAATGAGCAGTTCTTC	CASSLKGGHPVNEQFF
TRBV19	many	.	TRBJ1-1	TGTGCCAGTAGGCAAACAGGGCCCGACACTGAAGCTTTCTTT	CASRQTGPDTEAFF
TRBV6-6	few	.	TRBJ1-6	TGTGCCAGCAGTTACGGTATAGGTCGAGGGTCACCCCTCCACTTT	CASSYGIGRGSPLHF
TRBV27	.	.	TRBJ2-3	TGTGCCAGCAGTTTAGTTAGGAGTTCCACAGATACGCAGTATTTT	CASSLVRSSTDTQYF
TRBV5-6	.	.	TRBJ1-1	TGTGCCAGCAGGGACGCCAGTACGAACACTGAAGCTTTCTTT	CASRDASTNTEAFF
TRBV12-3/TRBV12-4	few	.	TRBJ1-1	TGTGCCAGCAGTTTTTTCGGCGGAAACACTGAAGCTTTCTTT	CASSFFGGNTEAFF
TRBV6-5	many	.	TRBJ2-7	TGTGCCAGCAGTTACCAGGGCACCTGGAGCCCCTCCTACGAGCAGTACTTC	CASSYQGTWSPSYEQYF
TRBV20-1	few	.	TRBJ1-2	TGCAGTGCTAGTTCGGGGGCTGGCTACACCTTC	CSASSGAGYTF
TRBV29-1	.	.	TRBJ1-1	TGCAGCGTTCACGCTCGGGGGAACACTGAAGCTTTCTTT	CSVHARGNTEAFF
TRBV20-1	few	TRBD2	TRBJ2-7	TGCAGTGCTAGAGATCCTGGCGGGACTAGTAACGAGCAGTACTTC	CSARDPGGTSNEQYF
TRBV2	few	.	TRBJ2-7	TGTGCCAGCAGTGGGGGATATAACTCCTACGAGCAGTACTTC	CASSGGYNSYEQYF
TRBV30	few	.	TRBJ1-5	TGTGCCTGGGGGGAGGGCAGGGGCAATCAGCCCCAGCATTTT	CAWGEGRGNQPQHF
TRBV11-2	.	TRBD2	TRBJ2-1	TGTGCCAGCAGCGAATATGCGGGACTAGGCCTTATGGAGCAGTTCTTC	CASSEYAGLGLMEQFF
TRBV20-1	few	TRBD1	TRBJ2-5	TGCAGTGCGGATAGACAGGGGCAAGAGACCCAGTACTTC	CSADRQGQETQYF
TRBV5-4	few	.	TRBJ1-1	TGTGCCAGCAGCTTGGACCTAGTAGACGACACTGAAGCTTTCTTT	CASSLDLVDDTEAFF
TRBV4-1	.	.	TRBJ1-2	TGCGCCAGCAGCCAAGACAGCCAGGGGTTCTATGGCTACACCTTC	CASSQDSQGFYGYTF
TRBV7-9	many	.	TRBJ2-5	TGTGCCAGCAGCCTTCAACGTCCGGGGGGCGGAGAGACCCAGTACTTC	CASSLQRPGGGETQYF
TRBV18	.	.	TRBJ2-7	TGTGCCAGCTCTCGCCGTTCAGATTCCTACGAGCAGTACTTC	CASSRRSDSYEQYF
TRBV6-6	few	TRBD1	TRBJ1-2	TGTGCCAGCAGTTCCTATGAAATGACAGGGGGCTTCTTC	CASSSYEMTGGFF
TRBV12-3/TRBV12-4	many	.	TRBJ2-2	TGTGCCAGCACTCCCAACCATGGCACCGGGGAGCTGTTTTTT	CASTPNHGTGELFF
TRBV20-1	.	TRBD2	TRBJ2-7	TGCAGTGCTCCCCGACCGGGAGGGCGCACCTACGAGCAGTACTTC	CSAPRPGGRTYEQYF
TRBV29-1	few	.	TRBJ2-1	TGCAGCGTTGGGGAGTTTAAGCAGTTCTTC	CSVGEFKQFF
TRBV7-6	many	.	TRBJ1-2	TGTGCCAGCAGCGCAACAGGGCCAGGGGATTATGGCTACACCTTC	CASSATGPGDYGYTF
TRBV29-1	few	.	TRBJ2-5	TGCAGCGTTTTCCGGGCCCCAGAGACCCAGTACTTC	CSVFRAPETQYF
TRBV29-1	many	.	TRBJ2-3	TGCAGCGTTGAAGCTTCAACAGTAGGCACAGATACGCAGTATTTT	CSVEASTVGTDTQYF
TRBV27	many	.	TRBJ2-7	TGTGCCAGCAGTTTAGCAGGAACGGGAGAGCAGTACTTC	CASSLAGTGEQYF
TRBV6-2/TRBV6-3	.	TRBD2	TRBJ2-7	TGTGCCAGCAGTCCGCCTGCGGGACTAGGGGACGAGCAGTACTTC	CASSPPAGLGDEQYF
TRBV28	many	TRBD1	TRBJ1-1	TGTGCCAGCAGGACAGGGGCCCTGAACACTGAAGCTTTCTTT	CASRTGALNTEAFF
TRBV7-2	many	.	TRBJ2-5	TGTGCCAGCAGCCGGGGGCTCGGGGAAGAGACCCAGTACTTC	CASSRGLGEETQYF
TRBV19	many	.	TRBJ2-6	TGTGCCAGTATCAAGGGGAGCTCTGGGGCCAACGTCCTGACTTTC	CASIKGSSGANVLTF
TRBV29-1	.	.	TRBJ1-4	TGCAGCGTTGAGGAGACGCAGGGTAAACTGTTTTTT	CSVEETQGKLFF
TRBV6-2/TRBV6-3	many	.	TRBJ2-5	TGTGCCAGCACGGATCCCCCCGGGGGCGAGACCCAGTACTTC	CASTDPPGGETQYF
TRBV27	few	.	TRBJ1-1	TGTGCCAGCAGTCTAACGGGTACCGGGAACACTGAAGCTTTCTTT	CASSLTGTGNTEAFF
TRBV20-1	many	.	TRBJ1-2	TGCAGTGCTAGACAGGCACTTAACTATGGCTACACCTTC	CSARQALNYGYTF
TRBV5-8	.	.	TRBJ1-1	TGTGCCAGCAGCCTACAGAAACTAAACACTGAAGCTTTCTTT	CASSLQKLNTEAFF
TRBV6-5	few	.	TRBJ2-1	TGTGCCAGCAGCCCTACGGACAGCTTAGCTTCGCAGTTCTTC	CASSPTDSLASQFF
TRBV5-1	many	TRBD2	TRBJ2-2	TGCGCCAGCAGCTTGGCCAGCGGGGGCGTCACCGGGGAGCTGTTTTTT	CASSLASGGVTGELFF
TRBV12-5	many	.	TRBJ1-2	TGTGCTAGTGCAGCGACAGCCTACTATGGCTACACCTTC	CASAATAYYGYTF
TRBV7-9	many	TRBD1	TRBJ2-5	TGTGCCAGCAGCCGACAGGGCCCCCAGTACTTC	CASSRQGPQYF
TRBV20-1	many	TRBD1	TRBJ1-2	TGCAGTGCACCCCCCGGACAGGTGAATAACTATGGCTACACCTTC	CSAPPGQVNNYGYTF
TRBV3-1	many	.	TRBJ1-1	TGTGCCAGCAGCCAGGGAGGTGGCAGGCGGGCTTTCTTT	CASSQGGGRRAFF
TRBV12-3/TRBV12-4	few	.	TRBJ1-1	TGTGCCAGCAGTTATAAAAGAGGGAACACTGAAGCTTTCTTT	CASSYKRGNTEAFF
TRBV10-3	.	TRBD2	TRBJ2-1	TGTGCCATCGGGACGGTAGCGGGGTTTACCAATGAGCAGTTCTTC	CAIGTVAGFTNEQFF
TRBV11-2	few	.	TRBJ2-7	TGTGCCAGCAGCCGTGGGAGGACTCTCGGGGGCGAGCAGTACTTC	CASSRGRTLGGEQYF
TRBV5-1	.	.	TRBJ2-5	TGCGCCAGCATTCCCGGGCCTCCCTCGGAGACCCAGTACTTC	CASIPGPPSETQYF